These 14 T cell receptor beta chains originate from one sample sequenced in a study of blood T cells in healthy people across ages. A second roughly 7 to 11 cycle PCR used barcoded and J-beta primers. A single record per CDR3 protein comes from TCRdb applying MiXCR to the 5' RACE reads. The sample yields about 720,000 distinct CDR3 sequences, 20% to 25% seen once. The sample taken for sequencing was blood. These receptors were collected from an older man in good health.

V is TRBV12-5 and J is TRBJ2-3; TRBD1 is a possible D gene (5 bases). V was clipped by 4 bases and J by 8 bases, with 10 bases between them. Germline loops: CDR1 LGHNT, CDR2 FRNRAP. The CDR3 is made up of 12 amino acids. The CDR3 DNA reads TGTGCTAGTGGTTCCCGGACATTTACGCAGTATTTT. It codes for CASGSRTFTQYF.

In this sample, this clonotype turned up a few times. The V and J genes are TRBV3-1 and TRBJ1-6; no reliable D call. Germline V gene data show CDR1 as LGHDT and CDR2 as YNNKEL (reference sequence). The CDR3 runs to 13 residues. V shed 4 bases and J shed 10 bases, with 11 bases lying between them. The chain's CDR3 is CASSRGLRSPLHF. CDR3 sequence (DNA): TGTGCCAGCAGCCGTGGTTTGAGGTCACCCCTCCACTTT.

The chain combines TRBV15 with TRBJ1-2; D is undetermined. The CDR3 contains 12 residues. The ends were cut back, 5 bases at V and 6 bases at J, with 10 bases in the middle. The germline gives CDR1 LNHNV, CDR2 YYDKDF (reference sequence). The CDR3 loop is CATSPLRDGYTF. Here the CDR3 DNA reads TGTGCCACCAGCCCCTTACGGGATGGCTACACCTTC.

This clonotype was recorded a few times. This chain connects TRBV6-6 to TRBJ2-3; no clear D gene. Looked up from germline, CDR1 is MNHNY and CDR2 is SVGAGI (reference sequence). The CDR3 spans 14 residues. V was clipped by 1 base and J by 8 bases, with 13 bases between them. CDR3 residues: CASSYLGLRSTQYF. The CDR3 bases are TGTGCCAGCAGTTACTTGGGCTTGAGGAGTACGCAGTATTTT.

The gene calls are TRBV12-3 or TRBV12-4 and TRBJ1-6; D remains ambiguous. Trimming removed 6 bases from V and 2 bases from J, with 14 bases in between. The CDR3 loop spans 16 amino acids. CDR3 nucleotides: TGTGCCAGCAGGTGGGGTTCGGAGGCCTATAATTCACCCCTCCACTTT. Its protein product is CASRWGSEAYNSPLHF.

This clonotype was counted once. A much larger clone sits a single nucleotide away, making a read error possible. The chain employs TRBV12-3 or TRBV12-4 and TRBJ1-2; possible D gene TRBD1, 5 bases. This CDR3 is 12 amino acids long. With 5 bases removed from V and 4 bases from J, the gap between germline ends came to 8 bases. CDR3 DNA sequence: TGTGCCAGCAGTCGACAGACCTATGGCTACACCTTC. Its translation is CASSRQTYGYTF.

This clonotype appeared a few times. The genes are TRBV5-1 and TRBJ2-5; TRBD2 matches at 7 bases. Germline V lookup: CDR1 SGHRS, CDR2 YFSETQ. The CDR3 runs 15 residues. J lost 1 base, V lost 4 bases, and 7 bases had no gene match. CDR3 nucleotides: TGCGCCAGCAGCCACGGGACTACCCTCCAAGAGACCCAGTACTTC. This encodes CASSHGTTLQETQYF.

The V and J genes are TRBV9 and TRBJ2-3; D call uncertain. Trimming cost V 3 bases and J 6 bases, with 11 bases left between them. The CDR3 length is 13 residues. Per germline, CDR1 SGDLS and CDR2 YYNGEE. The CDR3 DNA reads TGTGCCAGCAGCGCCATAGTCATGGATACGCAGTATTTT. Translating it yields CASSAIVMDTQYF.

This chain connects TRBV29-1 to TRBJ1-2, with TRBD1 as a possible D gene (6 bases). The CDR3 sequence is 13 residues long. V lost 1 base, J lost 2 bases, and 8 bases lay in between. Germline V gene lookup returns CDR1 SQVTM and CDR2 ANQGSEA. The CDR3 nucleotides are TGCAGCGTTGAAGCAGGGGAAAACTATGGCTACACCTTC. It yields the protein CSVEAGENYGYTF.

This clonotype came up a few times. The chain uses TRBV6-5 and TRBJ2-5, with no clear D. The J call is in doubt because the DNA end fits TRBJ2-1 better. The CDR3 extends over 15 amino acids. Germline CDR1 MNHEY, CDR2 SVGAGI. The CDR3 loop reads CASSRPSYIENEQFF. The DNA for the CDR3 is TGTGCCAGCAGCCGGCCCTCCTACATAGAGAATGAGCAGTTCTTC.

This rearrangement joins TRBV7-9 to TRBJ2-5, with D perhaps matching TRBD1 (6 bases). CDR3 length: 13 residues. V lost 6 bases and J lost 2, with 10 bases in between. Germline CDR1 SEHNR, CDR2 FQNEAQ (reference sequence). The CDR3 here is CASRLRGQETQYF. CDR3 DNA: TGTGCCAGCAGGCTCAGGGGTCAAGAGACCCAGTACTTC.

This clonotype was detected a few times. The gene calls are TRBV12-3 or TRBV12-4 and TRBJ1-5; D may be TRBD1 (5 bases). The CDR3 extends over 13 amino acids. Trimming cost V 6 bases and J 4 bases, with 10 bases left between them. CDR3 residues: CASRGSGNQPQHF. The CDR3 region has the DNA TGTGCCAGCAGGGGGTCAGGGAATCAGCCCCAGCATTTT.

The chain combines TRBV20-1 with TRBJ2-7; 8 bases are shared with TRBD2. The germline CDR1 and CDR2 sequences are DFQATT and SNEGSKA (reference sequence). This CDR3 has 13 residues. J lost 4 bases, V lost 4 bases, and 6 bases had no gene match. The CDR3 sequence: CSATGTRVYEQYF. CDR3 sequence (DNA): TGCAGTGCTACCGGGACTAGGGTTTACGAGCAGTACTTC.

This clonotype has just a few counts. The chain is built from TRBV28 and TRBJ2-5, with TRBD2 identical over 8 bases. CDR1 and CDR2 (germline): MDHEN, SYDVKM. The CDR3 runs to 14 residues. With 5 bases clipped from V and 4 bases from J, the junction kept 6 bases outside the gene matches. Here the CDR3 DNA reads TGTGCCAGCAGTAAAAGCGGGAGTTCAGAGACCCAGTACTTC. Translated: CASSKSGSSETQYF.